This T cell receptor beta chain was captured by sequencing in a study of blood T cell repertoires in COVID-19. About the study: Sources were T cells, B-cell-depleted T cells, or PBMCs; the material itself was cDNA or gDNA.

Per the study methods: Estimates of nucleated cell counts were drawn from the amplification of reference gene primers. TCRdb's copy holds only in-frame clones and misses some; the assay was immunoSEQ multiplex PCR. Clone size and the V and J calls come from that table; the DNA yielded D and trimming. The table has about 400,000 clones, roughly 86% seen once. CDR1 and CDR2 (germline): MNHNS, SASEGT. V was pared by 0 bases and J by 14 bases, with 14 bases between. The CDR3 consists of 13 residues. The sample was PBMCs or T cells enriched from blood (not recorded which). This chain uses TRBV6-1 with TRBJ2-1, with a weak D call TRBD2 (6 bases). The origin of this receptor is a middle-aged woman with acute COVID-19. In nucleotides, the CDR3 is TGTGCCAGCAGTGAAGCTGAGGCGCGGAGGGAGTTCTTC. Protein: CASSEAEARREFF.